Following are 26 T cell receptor beta chains from one sample sequenced in a study of T cells after posttransplantation cyclophosphamide. Busulfan-fludarabine conditioning, marrow transplant, and cyclophosphamide on days +3 and +4 were administered. Clones were sequenced by immunoSEQ multiplex PCR, and TCRdb holds only the in-frame ones, with some missing. The sample is made up of 9,500 to 13,000 clones, none counted only once. The input for sequencing was PBMCs, taken after allogeneic stem cell transplant with posttransplant cyclophosphamide. These receptors originate from a female patient aged 40-50 years who received an allogeneic stem cell transplant from a related donor, was CMV-positive, and had no GVHD. The graft donor may account for some of the T cells.

This clone was recorded at least ten times. The V gene is TRBV6-1, the J gene TRBJ1-2, with a tentative D call TRBD1 (5 bases). Trimming shortened V by 4 bases and J by 2 bases, and 14 bases separated the two germline ends. The CDR3 length is 15 residues. Germline-derived CDR1 and CDR2 are MNHNS and SASEGT. The CDR3 is CASSVAGVGNYGYTF. CDR3 in DNA: TGTGCCAGCAGTGTTGCGGGGGTAGGGAACTATGGCTACACCTTC.

The chain uses TRBV4-1 and TRBJ2-6; TRBD1 aligns across 12 bases. The length of the CDR3 is 18 residues. V gave up 5 bases and J gave up 2 bases; unmatched junction bases: 7. Germline-derived CDR1 and CDR2 are MGHRA and YSYEKL. CDR3 DNA: TGCGCCAGCAGCGTCCGGGACAGGGGGCCCCCTGGGGCCAACGTCCTGACTTTC. The encoded protein is CASSVRDRGPPGANVLTF.

This clone was seen repeatedly, ten times or more. This chain connects TRBV7-6 to TRBJ2-2; D unresolved. Germline assignment: CDR1 SGHVS and CDR2 FNYEAQ. Trimming removed 1 base at V and 2 bases at J, with 11 bases between. The CDR3 runs to 16 residues. The CDR3 DNA sequence: TGTGCCAGCAGCTTAGGGAGCAGGCTTAACACCGGGGAGCTGTTTTTT. Its translation: CASSLGSRLNTGELFF.

This clone was recorded many times. The rearrangement joins TRBV5-1 to TRBJ1-3, with TRBD1 matching over 10 bases. Trimming cost V 0 bases and J 2 bases; bases outside gene matches: 5. CDR3 length: 17 amino acids. The germline gives CDR1 SGHRS, CDR2 YFSETQ. CDR3 region: CASSLAGQGEPGNTIYF. The CDR3 region has the DNA TGCGCCAGCAGCTTGGCCGGACAGGGGGAACCTGGAAACACCATATATTTT.

This clone came up many times. V usage is TRBV7-9 and J usage is TRBJ1-5, with a tentative D call TRBD1 (6 bases). The V end lost 5 bases, the J end lost 6 bases, and 17 bases lay between the germline ends. The germline gives CDR1 SEHNR, CDR2 FQNEAQ (reference sequence). This CDR3 comprises 15 residues. The CDR3 DNA reads as TGTGCCAGCAGCCCTGGGACGGTAGGGGGTCAGCCCCAGCATTTT. Its translation is CASSPGTVGGQPQHF.

This clone has ten or more counts. The V gene is TRBV7-2, the J gene TRBJ2-7; D gene ambiguous. The germline V gene encodes CDR1 SGHTA and CDR2 FQGNSA. V lost 2 bases and J lost 0, with 8 bases in between. CDR3 length equals 14 residues. The CDR3 DNA sequence: TGTGCCAGCAGCTTAAGCCATAGCTCCTACGAGCAGTACTTC. As protein: CASSLSHSSYEQYF.

This clone was recorded a few times. This may be a read error: a much more frequent sequence differs by one nucleotide. The sample holds other DNA sequences that translate to the same CDR3. The genes are TRBV9 and TRBJ2-7; 8 positions agree with TRBD1. V lost 8 bases, J lost 2 bases, and 12 bases stayed unmatched. CDR1 and CDR2 from the germline V gene are SGDLS and YYNGEE. The CDR3 extends over 15 amino acids. CDR3 DNA sequence: TGTGCCAGTAGTATCAGACAGGGGACGGCCTACGAGCAGTACTTC. Encoded protein: CASSIRQGTAYEQYF.

This clone was observed many times. The gene calls are TRBV10-1 and TRBJ2-5; 11 bases align to TRBD2. The CDR3 consists of 15 residues. CDR1 and CDR2 (germline): WNHNN, SYGVQD (reference sequence). The V segment lost 4 bases and the J segment 5 bases; nucleotides outside the gene matches: 6. CDR3 residues: CASSVQTSGVETQYF. The CDR3 DNA follows: TGCGCCAGCAGTGTTCAGACTAGCGGGGTGGAGACCCAGTACTTC.

This clone appeared many times. The chain carries TRBV7-8 and TRBJ2-2; TRBD1 matches 7 bases. V gave up 2 bases and J gave up 3 bases; unmatched junction bases: 3. CDR3 length: 15 residues. The V gene's germline CDR1 is SGHVS and CDR2 FQNEAQ. The CDR3 reads CASSLTGQDTGELFF. The CDR3 DNA follows: TGTGCCAGCAGCTTAACCGGACAGGACACCGGGGAGCTGTTTTTT.

This clone occurred many times. This chain connects TRBV27 to TRBJ1-4; D is unclear. The CDR3 consists of 15 residues. Per the germline V gene, CDR1 is MNHEY and CDR2 is SMNVEV (reference sequence). The V gene lost 0 bases and the J gene lost 6 bases, with 11 bases spanning the gap. The CDR3 nucleotides read TGTGCCAGCAGTTTATCCCTCGGAGGGTATGAAAAACTGTTTTTT. Translation: CASSLSLGGYEKLFF.

This clone has a count of ten or more. The rearrangement uses TRBV4-1 and TRBJ2-7, with 12 bases that match TRBD2. J was trimmed by 6 bases and V by 2 bases; bases with no gene match: 2. Germline V gene lookup returns CDR1 MGHRA and CDR2 YSYEKL. The CDR3 is 14 residues long. CDR3 nucleotide sequence: TGCGCCAGCAGCCAACTAGCGGGGGGGCGCGAGCAGTACTTC. Protein product: CASSQLAGGREQYF.

This clone was seen repeatedly, ten times or more. The chain carries TRBV5-1 and TRBJ2-2, with 12 bases that match TRBD1. The CDR3 covers 17 residues. The junction had 12 bases not matched to a gene; V was cut back by 6 bases and J by 6 bases. Germline V gene sequence: CDR1 SGHRS, CDR2 YFSETQ. CDR3 protein: CASNLGGTGGAAGELFF. CDR3 sequence (DNA): TGCGCCAGCAACTTAGGCGGGACAGGGGGCGCTGCCGGGGAGCTGTTTTTT.

This clone was seen at least ten times. The rearrangement links TRBV19 to TRBJ2-3; 8 bases map to TRBD1. There are 15 residues in the CDR3. Germline values: CDR1 LNHDA, CDR2 SQIVND (reference sequence). Trimming took 3 bases from V and 4 from J; bases not matched to a gene: 6. CDR3 protein: CASSMRTGSADTQYF. Here the CDR3 DNA reads TGTGCCAGTAGTATGAGGACAGGGTCTGCAGATACGCAGTATTTT.

This clone was seen ten or more times. This chain connects TRBV24-1 to TRBJ1-6; D unclear. CDR1 KGHDR and CDR2 SFDVKD come from the germline V gene. The CDR3 has 13 residues. V lost 8 bases to trimming and J lost 10 bases, with 14 bases between them. The CDR3 nucleotides are TGTGCCACCAAGCCGTCTACAGAATCACCCCTCCACTTT. This codes for CATKPSTESPLHF.

This clone showed up many times. The rearrangement links TRBV6-1 to TRBJ1-1, with D maybe TRBD1 (6 bases). The V end was cut by 0 bases, the J end by 4 bases, with 15 bases between. CDR1 and CDR2 (germline): MNHNS, SASEGT. The CDR3 covers 16 residues. CDR3 sequence reads: CASSEARWGRATEAFF. For the CDR3, the DNA is TGTGCCAGCAGTGAAGCGCGGTGGGGGCGCGCCACTGAAGCTTTCTTT.

This clone occurred many times. V is TRBV5-6 and J is TRBJ1-1, with D possibly being TRBD1 (5 bases). The germline CDR1 and CDR2 sequences are SGHDT and YYEEEE. Trimming took 1 base from V and 1 from J, leaving 8 bases between them. The CDR3 is made up of 14 amino acids. The chain's CDR3 is CASSLTGQNTEAFF. The DNA of the CDR3 is TGTGCCAGCAGCTTGACAGGACAGAACACTGAAGCTTTCTTT.

This clone has at least ten counts. The V call is TRBV5-1, the J call TRBJ1-1; TRBD1 matches 7 bases. Germline V gene sequence: CDR1 SGHRS, CDR2 YFSETQ. The CDR3 is 15 residues long. V trimming: 5 bases; J trimming: 4 bases; junction bases outside the gene matches: 11. The CDR3 spells CASSYLGGAGTEAFF. The CDR3 coding sequence is TGCGCCAGCAGTTACTTAGGGGGCGCCGGCACTGAAGCTTTCTTT.

This clone was seen repeatedly, ten times or more. The V gene is TRBV7-2, the J gene TRBJ2-5, with TRBD2 as a possible D gene (5 bases). The CDR3 contains 14 residues. Germline loops: CDR1 SGHTA, CDR2 FQGNSA. V was trimmed by 4 bases and J by 5 bases, leaving 14 bases between them. The CDR3 bases are TGTGCCAGCAGCTATTCTTCCGGGGAGGAGACCCAGTACTTC. This codes for CASSYSSGEETQYF.

This clone was counted ten times or more. The genes are TRBV24-1 and TRBJ2-1; TRBD1 matches 9 bases. V dropped 7 bases and J dropped 0; count of bases not matched to a gene: 6. The CDR3 runs to 16 residues. Germline CDR1 reads KGHDR; CDR2 reads SFDVKD. The CDR3 nucleotides are TGTGCCACCAGCGGGACAGGGCCGAGCTCCTACAATGAGCAGTTCTTC. Protein sequence: CATSGTGPSSYNEQFF.

This chain joins TRBV12-3 or TRBV12-4 and TRBJ2-3, with D possibly being TRBD1 (6 bases). V dropped 3 bases and J dropped 1 base, with 11 bases sitting between them. The CDR3 is 15 residues long. The CDR3 bases are TGTGCCAGCAGTTTTCAGGGGAGCGGCACAGATACGCAGTATTTT. Translated, it gives CASSFQGSGTDTQYF.

This clone was detected many times. The rearrangement links TRBV29-1 to TRBJ2-7; possible D gene TRBD2, 7 bases. The CDR3 is 16 residues long. Germline CDR1 and CDR2: SQVTM and ANQGSEA. V lost 1 base, J lost 2 bases, and 18 bases lay in between. The CDR3 sequence is CSVEGGGTASTYEQYF. The CDR3, as DNA: TGCAGCGTTGAAGGGGGGGGCACGGCTTCTACCTACGAGCAGTACTTC.

This clone has ten or more counts. The CDR3 DNA reads TGTGCCAGCTCAGCCGGGGGAAACACCATATATTTT. This codes for CASSAGGNTIYF. J is TRBJ1-3 and V is TRBV18; D not certain. CDR3 size: 12 residues. Deletions cut 5 bases from V and 4 bases from J, with 6 bases between. The germline gives CDR1 KGHSH, CDR2 LQKENI.

This clone showed up many times. This chain's CDR3 is CASSRTLSYEQYF. CDR3 DNA: TGTGCCAGCAGCCGGACTTTGTCCTACGAGCAGTACTTC. This chain connects TRBV6-1 to TRBJ2-7, with D possibly being TRBD2 (5 bases). The germline V gene encodes CDR1 MNHNS and CDR2 SASEGT. Between the trimmed V and J ends, which lost 6 bases and 1 base, there was a span of 10 bases. The CDR3 is 13 residues long.

At least ten counts were recorded for this clone. The rearrangement links TRBV12-5 to TRBJ2-3, with 10 bases aligning to TRBD2. After removal of 4 bases from V and 1 base from J, the junction contained 20 bases not matched to a gene. CDR1 and CDR2 (germline): LGHNT, FRNRAP. This CDR3 region has 21 residues. In DNA, the CDR3 is TGTGCTAGTGGTTCGAGCGGGGGGGCCTTACTAAATATTCCTGGCACAGATACGCAGTATTTT. Translating gives CASGSSGGALLNIPGTDTQYF. The entire variable domain, with the rest obtained from reference TRBV12-5 and TRBJ2-3, is as follows: DARVTQTPRHKVTEMGQEVTMRCQPILGHNTVFWYRQTMMQGLELLAYFRNRAPLDDSGMPKDRFSAEMPDATLATLKIQPSEPRDSAVYFCASGSSGGALLNIPGTDTQYFGPGTRLTVL.

The table lists this clone with many counts. The CDR3 region is CASSPRQAVDYGYTF. The CDR3 bases are TGTGCCAGCTCACCACGGCAGGCCGTCGACTATGGCTACACCTTC. The V and J genes are TRBV18 and TRBJ1-2; D is uncertain. Germline values: CDR1 KGHSH, CDR2 LQKENI. This CDR3 has 15 amino acids. V lost 1 base and J 3 bases, leaving 12 bases between the germline ends.

Ten or more counts support this clone. This chain connects TRBV5-4 to TRBJ1-4; TRBD1 matches 8 bases. CDR1 and CDR2 (germline): SGHNT, YYREEE (reference sequence). With V trimmed by 4 bases and J by 4 bases, 9 bases remained unmatched. This CDR3 is 16 amino acids long. The CDR3 loop is CASSLTGQGLNEKLFF. The CDR3 region has the DNA TGTGCCAGCAGCCTGACTGGACAGGGCCTTAATGAAAAACTGTTTTTT.